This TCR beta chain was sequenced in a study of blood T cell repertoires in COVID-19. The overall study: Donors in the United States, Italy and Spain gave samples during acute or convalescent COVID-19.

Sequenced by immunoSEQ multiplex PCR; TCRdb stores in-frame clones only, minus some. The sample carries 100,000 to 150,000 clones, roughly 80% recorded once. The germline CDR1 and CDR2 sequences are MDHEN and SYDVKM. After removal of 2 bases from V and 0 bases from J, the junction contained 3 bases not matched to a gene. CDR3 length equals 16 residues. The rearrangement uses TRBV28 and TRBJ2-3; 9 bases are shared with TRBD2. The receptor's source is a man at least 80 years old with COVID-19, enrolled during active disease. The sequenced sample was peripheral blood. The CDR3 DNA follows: TGTGCCAGCAGTTTAAGGCTAGCGGGAAGCACAGATACGCAGTATTTT. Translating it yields CASSLRLAGSTDTQYF.